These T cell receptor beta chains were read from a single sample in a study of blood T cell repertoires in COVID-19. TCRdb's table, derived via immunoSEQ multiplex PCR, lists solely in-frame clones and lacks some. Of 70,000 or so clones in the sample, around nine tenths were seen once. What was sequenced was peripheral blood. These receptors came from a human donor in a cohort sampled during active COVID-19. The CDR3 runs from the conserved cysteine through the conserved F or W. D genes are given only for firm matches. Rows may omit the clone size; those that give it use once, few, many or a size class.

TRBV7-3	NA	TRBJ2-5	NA	TGTGCCAGCAGCCCCGGCGGCGGGGAGACCCAGTACTTC	CASSPGGGETQYF
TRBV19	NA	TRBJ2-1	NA	TGTGCCAGTCGCCCTGGTAGCGCCTTCAATGAGCAGTTCTTC	CASRPGSAFNEQFF
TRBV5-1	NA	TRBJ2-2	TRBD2	TGCGCCAGCAGCCTGGGACTAGCGGGAGCGACCGGGGAGCTGTTTTTT	CASSLGLAGATGELFF
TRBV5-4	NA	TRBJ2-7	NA	TGTGCCAGCAGCTTGGGAGTGGAGCTAGCTACCTACGAGCAGTACTTC	CASSLGVELATYEQYF
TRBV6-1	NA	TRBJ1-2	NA	TGTGCCAGCAGTGAGGCTTTTAACTATGGCTACACCTTC	CASSEAFNYGYTF
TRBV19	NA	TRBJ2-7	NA	TGTGCCAGTAGTATAGCTAGCCGGGGTGAGCAGTACTTC	CASSIASRGEQYF
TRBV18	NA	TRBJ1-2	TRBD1	TGTGCCAGCTCCCGCGGACAGGTCGTGGACTATGGCTACACCTTC	CASSRGQVVDYGYTF
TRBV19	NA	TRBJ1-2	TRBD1	TGTGCCAGTAGTTCCCCGGACAGGGCCTATGGCTACACCTTC	CASSSPDRAYGYTF
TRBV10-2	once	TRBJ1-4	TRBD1	TGCGCCAGCACTATCGGACAGGAAGCAACTAATGAAAAACTGTTTTTT	CASTIGQEATNEKLFF
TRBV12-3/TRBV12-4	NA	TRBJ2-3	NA	TGTGCCAGCAGTTTAGGGCCCTCAGATACGCAGTATTTT	CASSLGPSDTQYF
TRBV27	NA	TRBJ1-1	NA	TGTGCCAGCAGCCAGAGTGGGGGACTGCAGGCTTTCTTT	CASSQSGGLQAFF
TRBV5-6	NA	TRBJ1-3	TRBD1	TGTGCCAGCAGCTTTCGCTGGACAGGGGGCTCTGGAAACACCATATATTTT	CASSFRWTGGSGNTIYF
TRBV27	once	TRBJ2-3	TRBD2	TGTGCCAGCAGTTTGCGCGGGAGGGCAGATACGCAGTATTTT	CASSLRGRADTQYF
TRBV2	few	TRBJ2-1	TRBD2	TGTGCCAGCAGAGGCGGGGAGGGGCTCGTGTTCGATGAGCAGTTCTTC	CASRGGEGLVFDEQFF
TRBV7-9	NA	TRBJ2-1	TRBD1	TGTGCCAGCAGCTTCCGACAGGGAGTCGATGAGCAGTTCTTC	CASSFRQGVDEQFF
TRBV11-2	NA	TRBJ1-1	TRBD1	TGTGCCAGCAGCTTATGGGGGGACAGTCAAGCTTTCTTT	CASSLWGDSQAFF
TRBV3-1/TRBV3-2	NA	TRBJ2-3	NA	TGTGCCAGCAGCCACCTATCAGATACGCAGTATTTT	CASSHLSDTQYF
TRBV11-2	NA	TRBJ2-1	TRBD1	TGTGCCAGCAGCTTGCGCGGGGGACAGGGTGGGGGAAATGAGCAGTTCTTC	CASSLRGGQGGGNEQFF
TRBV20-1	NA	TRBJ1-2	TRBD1	TGCAGTGCCCCAGGGGGCGGCTACACCTTC	CSAPGGGYTF
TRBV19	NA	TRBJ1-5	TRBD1	TGTGCCAGTACTGCGACAGGGAGTAGCGGTCAGCCCCAGCATTTT	CASTATGSSGQPQHF
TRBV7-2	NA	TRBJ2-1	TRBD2	TGTGCCAGCAGCTTAATTCTCACTAGCGAGTTCTTC	CASSLILTSEFF
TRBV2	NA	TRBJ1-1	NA	TGTGCCAGCAAAACCCGGGAGGGCAACACTGAAGCTTTCTTT	CASKTREGNTEAFF
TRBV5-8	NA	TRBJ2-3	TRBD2	TGTGCCAGCAGCAGATACCGGACTAGCGGTACAGATACGCAGTATTTT	CASSRYRTSGTDTQYF
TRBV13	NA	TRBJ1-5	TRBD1	TGTGCCAGCAGCACCCGACAGGGGCAGGGTTTTCAGCCCCAGCATTTT	CASSTRQGQGFQPQHF